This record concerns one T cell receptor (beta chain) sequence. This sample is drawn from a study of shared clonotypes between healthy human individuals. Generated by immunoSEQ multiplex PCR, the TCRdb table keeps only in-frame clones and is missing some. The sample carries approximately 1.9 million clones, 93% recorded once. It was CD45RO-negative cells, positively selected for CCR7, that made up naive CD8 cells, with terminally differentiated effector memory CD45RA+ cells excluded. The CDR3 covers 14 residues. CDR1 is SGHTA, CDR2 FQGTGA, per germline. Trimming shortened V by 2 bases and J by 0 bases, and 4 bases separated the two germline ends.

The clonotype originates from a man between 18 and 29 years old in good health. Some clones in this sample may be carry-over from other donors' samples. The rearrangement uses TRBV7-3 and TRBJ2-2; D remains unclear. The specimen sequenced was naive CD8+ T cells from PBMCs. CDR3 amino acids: CASSLVSNTGELFF. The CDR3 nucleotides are TGTGCCAGCAGCTTAGTGTCGAACACCGGGGAGCTGTTTTTT.